This entry lists 22 T cell receptor beta chains sequenced from one sample in a study of T-cell memory formation after mild COVID-19. TCRdb ran MiXCR on the 5' RACE reads and lists one entry per CDR3 protein. The sample has roughly 620,000 distinct CDR3 sequences, about 20% seen once; the top ten hold about 11%. The sequenced sample consisted of PBMCs or a T cell subset sorted from them (not recorded which). The receptors were sampled from an adult woman who had mild COVID-19 (a few samples of this study predate the infection). Cell type and time point are not known.

This clonotype was observed a few times. V usage is TRBV27 and J usage is TRBJ2-5, with a weak D call TRBD2 (5 bases). The CDR3 has 15 amino acids. The germline V gene encodes CDR1 MNHEY and CDR2 SMNVEV (reference sequence). V gave up 4 bases and J gave up 5 bases, with 17 bases separating them. In DNA, the CDR3 is TGTGCCAGCAGTTCGGGGTCATTCAAAGGGGAGACCCAGTACTTC. It specifies CASSSGSFKGETQYF.

This chain links TRBV4-1 with TRBJ1-1; D unresolved. The V end was cut by 0 bases, the J end by 4 bases, with 12 bases between. CDR1 is MGHRA, CDR2 YSYEKL, per germline. The CDR3 runs 15 residues. DNA of the CDR3: TGCGCCAGCAGCCAAGATCCATCTCAAGGCACTGAAGCTTTCTTT. Protein sequence: CASSQDPSQGTEAFF.

V is TRBV9 and J is TRBJ2-2; TRBD2 might be the D (6 bases). V was clipped by 4 bases and J by 0 bases, with 16 bases between them. CDR3 length equals 17 residues. Germline CDR1 and CDR2: SGDLS and YYNGEE. Here the CDR3 reads CASSTSLAASNTGELFF. DNA of the CDR3: TGTGCCAGCAGCACCTCTTTAGCGGCATCGAACACCGGGGAGCTGTTTTTT.

The rearrangement uses TRBV5-1 and TRBJ2-7; 10 nucleotides match TRBD2. The J segment lost 4 bases and the V segment lost 4 bases, leaving 8 bases of the junction unmatched. CDR1 and CDR2 (germline): SGHRS, YFSETQ. The CDR3 is 15 residues long. The CDR3 spells CASSILAGEYYEQYF. The CDR3 nucleotides read TGCGCCAGCAGCATCCTAGCGGGAGAATATTACGAGCAGTACTTC.

The CDR3 protein is CASSDPGAGAKETQYF. As DNA, the CDR3 is TGTGCCAGCAGCGACCCGGGGGCGGGGGCGAAAGAGACCCAGTACTTC. This chain connects TRBV7-9 to TRBJ2-5, with D possibly matching TRBD2 (7 bases). The CDR3 runs to 16 residues. CDR1 and CDR2 from the germline V gene are SEHNR and FQNEAQ (reference sequence). Trimming left V 5 bases short and J 3 bases short, with 19 bases between.

This clonotype was observed a handful of times. The rearrangement joins TRBV4-3 to TRBJ2-7; 7 nucleotides line up with TRBD1. V was pared by 1 base and J by 3 bases, with 6 bases of the junction left unmatched. Germline values: CDR1 LGHNA, CDR2 YSLEER. The CDR3 consists of 15 residues. The CDR3 protein is CASSQGAQGIYEQYF. In nucleotides, the CDR3 is TGCGCCAGCAGCCAAGGGGCACAGGGGATCTACGAGCAGTACTTC.

This clonotype showed up many times. The chain carries TRBV6-2 or TRBV6-3 and TRBJ1-1, with TRBD1 identical over 10 bases. Germline V gene sequence: CDR1 MNHEY, CDR2 SVGEGT. The CDR3 runs 16 residues. With 2 bases clipped from V and 3 bases from J, the junction kept 6 bases outside the gene matches. CDR3 sequence (DNA): TGTGCCAGCAGTTACGCTCCGGGACAGGGGTACACTGAAGCTTTCTTT. Translating gives CASSYAPGQGYTEAFF.

This clonotype showed up just once. This chain connects TRBV25-1 to TRBJ2-1; 7 positions match TRBD2. The germline V gene has CDR1 MGHDK and CDR2 SYGVNS. The CDR3 is 13 residues long. J lost 10 bases, V lost 6 bases, and 9 bases had no gene match. The chain's CDR3 is CASRSTSFKEQFF. The CDR3 DNA sequence: TGTGCCAGCAGATCGACTAGCTTTAAGGAGCAGTTCTTC.

The V call is TRBV7-8, the J call TRBJ1-1; D is ambiguous. The CDR3 runs 14 residues. CDR1 and CDR2 (germline): SGHVS, FQNEAQ. V was clipped by 3 bases and J by 3 bases, with 11 bases between them. This CDR3 reads CASSLEGSYTEAFF. The CDR3 DNA reads as TGTGCCAGCAGCTTGGAGGGATCGTACACTGAAGCTTTCTTT. The full variable domain, its missing parts supplied by reference TRBV7-8 and TRBJ1-1, is GAGVSQSPRYKVAKRGQDVALRCDPISGHVSLFWYQQALGQGPEFLTYFQNEAQLDKSGLPSDRFFAERPEGSVSTLKIQRTQQEDSAVYLCASSLEGSYTEAFFGQGTRLTVV.

This clonotype was counted between two and nine times. The chain couples TRBV5-1 to TRBJ2-1; 8 nucleotides match TRBD1. The length of the CDR3 is 13 residues. Germline-derived CDR1 and CDR2 are SGHRS and YFSETQ. The V and J ends lost 3 bases and 9 bases, in that order; junction bases with no gene match: 5. The CDR3 loop is CASSSGQGFEQFF. In DNA, the CDR3 is TGCGCCAGCAGCTCAGGACAGGGTTTTGAGCAGTTCTTC.

This clonotype turned up a few times. The chain couples TRBV20-1 to TRBJ2-3; no firm D call. Trimming took 5 bases from V and 2 from J, leaving 23 bases between them. The CDR3 contains 17 residues. In germline, CDR1 is DFQATT, CDR2 SNEGSKA (reference sequence). In nucleotides, the CDR3 is TGCAGTGCTCTTGTCCCCTTGGTAGGAAAAATCACAGATACGCAGTATTTT. It yields the protein CSALVPLVGKITDTQYF.

V usage is TRBV7-9 and J usage is TRBJ1-1; possibly TRBD1 for D (6 bases). CDR3 length: 12 residues. The germline V gene encodes CDR1 SEHNR and CDR2 FQNEAQ (reference sequence). V lost 4 bases and J lost 10, with 13 bases in between. The CDR3 nucleotides read TGTGCCAGCAGCTCCACAGGGTGGGCAGCTTTCTTT. This gives the protein CASSSTGWAAFF. The whole variable domain, remainder taken from reference TRBV7-9 and TRBJ1-1, is DTGVSQNPRHKITKRGQNVTFRCDPISEHNRLYWYRQTLGQGPEFLTYFQNEAQLEKSRLLSDRFSAERPKGSFSTLEIQRTEQGDSAMYLCASSSTGWAAFFGQGTRLTVV.

This clonotype was seen a handful of times. This chain connects TRBV5-4 to TRBJ2-5; perhaps TRBD2 as D (5 bases). Germline assignment: CDR1 SGHNT and CDR2 YYREEE (reference sequence). Trimming cost V 2 bases and J 2 bases, with 16 bases left between them. The CDR3 loop spans 16 amino acids. Written as DNA, the CDR3 is TGTGCCAGCAGCTTTTTGGGCCGGGGAAAGCAAGAGACCCAGTACTTC. It translates to CASSFLGRGKQETQYF.

This clonotype showed up just a few times. V and J are TRBV5-4 and TRBJ2-1; TRBD1 agrees at 9 bases. V trimming: 3 bases; J trimming: 9 bases; junction bases outside the gene matches: 10. Germline CDR1 and CDR2: SGHNT and YYREEE (reference sequence). The CDR3 extends over 15 amino acids. CDR3 DNA: TGTGCCAGCAGCTCCAAACAGGGGGCGACCGGTGAGCAGTTCTTC. Encoded protein: CASSSKQGATGEQFF.

This clonotype was observed a few times. The chain uses TRBV4-3 and TRBJ1-6; D call uncertain. Germline V gives CDR1 LGHNA, CDR2 YSLEER. This CDR3 is 15 amino acids long. The ends were cut back, 4 bases at V and 9 bases at J, with 16 bases in the middle. In nucleotides, the CDR3 is TGCGCCAGCAGCCGGGGAAGAGTTGTTGGTTCACCCCTCCACTTT. It is translated as CASSRGRVVGSPLHF.

The chain employs TRBV9 and TRBJ2-1; 7 bases fit TRBD2. V gave up 4 bases and J gave up 8 bases; unmatched junction bases: 9. The CDR3 is 14 residues long. CDR1 and CDR2 (germline): SGDLS, YYNGEE. The CDR3 DNA follows: TGTGCCAGCAGCTTAACGGGACTATTCTATGAGCAGTTCTTC. It specifies CASSLTGLFYEQFF.

The V and J genes are TRBV2 and TRBJ2-3; 8 bases line up with TRBD1. V shed 5 bases, J shed 0 bases, and the junction held 10 bases outside the gene matches. The CDR3 covers 17 residues. CDR1 and CDR2 from the germline V gene are SNHLY and FYNNEI. In DNA form, the CDR3 reads TGTGCCAGCAGTCTATGGACAGGGACGGCTAGCACAGATACGCAGTATTTT. It specifies CASSLWTGTASTDTQYF.

The gene calls are TRBV4-1 and TRBJ2-1; 12 bases match TRBD2. V lost 1 base to trimming and J lost 7 bases; unmatched junction nucleotides: 5. The CDR3 loop spans 16 amino acids. Germline CDR1 is MGHRA and CDR2 is YSYEKL. The CDR3 protein is CASSQGWTSGANEQFF. The CDR3 nucleotides read TGCGCCAGCAGCCAAGGATGGACTAGCGGGGCTAATGAGCAGTTCTTC.

This clonotype was seen a few times. Germline is not matched at one junction end, which may reflect a read error. The chain is built from TRBV11-3 and TRBJ2-1; 13 bases are a match to TRBD2. Germline V gene sequence: CDR1 SGHNT, CDR2 YENEEA. The length of the CDR3 is 13 residues. CDR3 nucleotides: TGTGCCAGCACCTTACGGACTAGCGGGAGACTTGTCTTC. Its protein is CASTLRTSGRLVF.

The chain joins TRBV3-1 to TRBJ2-7; 12 nucleotides align to TRBD2. CDR3 length: 16 residues. J was trimmed by 0 bases and V by 4 bases; bases with no gene match: 4. Germline V gene data show CDR1 as LGHDT and CDR2 as YNNKEL (reference sequence). Here the CDR3 DNA reads TGTGCCAGCAGCCCCAAGACTAGCGGGGGCTCCTACGAGCAGTACTTC. Protein product: CASSPKTSGGSYEQYF.

The sample holds many counts of this clonotype. The chain joins TRBV7-7 to TRBJ2-2, with 9 bases that match TRBD2. Germline lookup yields CDR1 SSHAT and CDR2 FNYEAQ (reference sequence). Trimming at V came to 5 bases and at J to 2 bases, leaving 3 bases not matched to a gene. This CDR3 region has 15 residues. The CDR3 loop reads CASSPLAGNTGELFF. The CDR3 DNA is TGTGCCAGCAGCCCCCTAGCGGGAAACACCGGGGAGCTGTTTTTT.

In this sample, this clonotype turned up a few times. This chain uses TRBV29-1 with TRBJ1-1; possibly TRBD1 for D (6 bases). V was trimmed by 4 bases and J by 9 bases, leaving 15 bases between them. Germline V CDR1 and CDR2: SQVTM, ANQGSEA. This CDR3 contains 12 residues. Here the CDR3 DNA reads TGCAGCGTTGTTAGTGCGGACAGTAAAGCTTTCTTT. As protein: CSVVSADSKAFF. Looking up the rest from reference TRBV29-1 and TRBJ1-1 gives the full variable domain: SAVISQKPSRDICQRGTSLTIQCQVDSQVTMMFWYRQQPGQSLTLIATANQGSEATYESGFVIDKFPISRPNLTFSTLTVSNMSPEDSSIYLCSVVSADSKAFFGQGTRLTVV.